This T cell receptor beta chain was captured in a study of T cell clones after liver transplantation. Study summary: A pre-transplant mixed lymphocyte reaction with TCRbeta sequencing defined graft-donor-reactive clones followed in post-transplant blood. Third-party-reactive TCRbeta sequences from pre-transplant mixed lymphocyte reactions served as antigen-independent comparators. Three of eight recipients were HCV-positive; others had non-autoimmune, non-viral indications. Until 12-24 months post-transplant, subjects got standard immunosuppression and no induction.

There are 14 residues in the CDR3. Trimming shortened V by 2 bases and J by 8 bases, and 15 bases separated the two germline ends. Per germline, CDR1 MNHNS and CDR2 SASEGT. Some clones are missing from TCRdb's copy, which holds only in-frame ones; the method was immunoSEQ multiplex PCR. The sample yields 65,000 to 85,000 clones, under 90% seen once. The chain employs TRBV6-1 and TRBJ1-2; no clear D. The source of this sequence is a human patient who received a liver transplant. Some T cells could come from the graft donor. Sample: CD4+ T cells from blood, taken roughly 50 months after liver transplant. The CDR3 region is CASSEHGLTEGYTF. The CDR3 DNA reads TGTGCCAGCAGTGAACATGGGCTTACGGAAGGCTACACCTTC.